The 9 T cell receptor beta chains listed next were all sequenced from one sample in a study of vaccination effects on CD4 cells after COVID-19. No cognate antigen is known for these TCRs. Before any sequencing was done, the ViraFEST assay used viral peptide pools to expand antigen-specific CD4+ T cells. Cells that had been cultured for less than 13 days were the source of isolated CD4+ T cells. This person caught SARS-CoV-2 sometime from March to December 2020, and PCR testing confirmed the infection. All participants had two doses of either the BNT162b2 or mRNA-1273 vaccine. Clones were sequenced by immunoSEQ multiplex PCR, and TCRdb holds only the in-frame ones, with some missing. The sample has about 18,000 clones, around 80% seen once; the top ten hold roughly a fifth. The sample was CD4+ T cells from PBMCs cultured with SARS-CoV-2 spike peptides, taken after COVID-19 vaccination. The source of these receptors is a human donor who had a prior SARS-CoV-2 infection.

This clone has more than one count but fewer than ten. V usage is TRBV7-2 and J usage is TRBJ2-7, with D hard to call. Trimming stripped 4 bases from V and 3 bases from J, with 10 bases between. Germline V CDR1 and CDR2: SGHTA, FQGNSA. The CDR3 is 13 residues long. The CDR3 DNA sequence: TGTGCCAGCAGCTCGTCAGTTAACTACGAGCAGTACTTC. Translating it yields CASSSSVNYEQYF.

The CDR3 spells CASSPRILDTEAFF. The CDR3 bases are TGTGCCAGCAGCCCTCGAATCCTCGACACTGAAGCTTTCTTT. The chain carries TRBV5-5 and TRBJ1-1; D not resolved. Deletions cut 4 bases from V and 3 bases from J, with 13 bases between. CDR1 SGHKS and CDR2 YYEKEE come from the germline V gene (reference sequence). This CDR3 is 14 amino acids long.

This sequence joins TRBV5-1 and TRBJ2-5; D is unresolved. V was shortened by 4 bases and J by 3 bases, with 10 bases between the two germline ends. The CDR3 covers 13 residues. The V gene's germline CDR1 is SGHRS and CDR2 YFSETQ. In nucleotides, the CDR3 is TGCGCCAGCAGCAGGACGACAAAAGAGACCCAGTACTTC. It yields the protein CASSRTTKETQYF.

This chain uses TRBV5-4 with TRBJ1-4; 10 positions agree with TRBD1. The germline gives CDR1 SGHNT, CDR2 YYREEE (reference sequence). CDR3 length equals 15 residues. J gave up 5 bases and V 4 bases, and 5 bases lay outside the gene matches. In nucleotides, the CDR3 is TGTGCCAGCAGCCAGGGACAGGGGAGGAATGAAAAACTGTTTTTT. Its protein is CASSQGQGRNEKLFF.

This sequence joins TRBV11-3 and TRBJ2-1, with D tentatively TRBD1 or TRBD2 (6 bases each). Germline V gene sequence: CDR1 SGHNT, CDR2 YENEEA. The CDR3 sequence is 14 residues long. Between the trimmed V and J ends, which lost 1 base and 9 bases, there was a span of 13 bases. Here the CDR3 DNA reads TGTGCCAGCAGCTTAGTAGGGGGGTGGGGTGAGCAGTTCTTC. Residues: CASSLVGGWGEQFF. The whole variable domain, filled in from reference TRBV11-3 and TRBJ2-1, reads EAGVVQSPRYKIIEKKQPVAFWCNPISGHNTLYWYLQNLGQGPELLIRYENEEAVDDSQLPKDRFSAERLKGVDSTLKIQPAELGDSAVYLCASSLVGGWGEQFFGPGTRLTVL.

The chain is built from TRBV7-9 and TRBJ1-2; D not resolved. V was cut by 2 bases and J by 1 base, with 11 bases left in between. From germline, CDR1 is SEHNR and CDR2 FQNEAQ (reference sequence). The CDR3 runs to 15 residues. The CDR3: CASSLLQTINYGYTF. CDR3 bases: TGTGCCAGCAGCTTATTGCAGACGATTAACTATGGCTACACCTTC.

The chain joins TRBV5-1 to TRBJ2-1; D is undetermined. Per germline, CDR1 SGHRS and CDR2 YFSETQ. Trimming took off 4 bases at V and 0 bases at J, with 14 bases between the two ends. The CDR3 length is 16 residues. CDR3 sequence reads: CASSILEGLSYNEQFF. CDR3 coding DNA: TGCGCCAGCAGCATCCTCGAAGGGCTCTCCTACAATGAGCAGTTCTTC.

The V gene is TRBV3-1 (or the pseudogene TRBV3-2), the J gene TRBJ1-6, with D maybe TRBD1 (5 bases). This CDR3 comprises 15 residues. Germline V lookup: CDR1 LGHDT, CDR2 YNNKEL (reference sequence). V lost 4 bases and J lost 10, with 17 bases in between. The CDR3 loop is CASSPRLGVGSPLHF. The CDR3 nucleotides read TGTGCCAGCAGCCCGCGCTTGGGGGTCGGGTCACCCCTCCACTTT.

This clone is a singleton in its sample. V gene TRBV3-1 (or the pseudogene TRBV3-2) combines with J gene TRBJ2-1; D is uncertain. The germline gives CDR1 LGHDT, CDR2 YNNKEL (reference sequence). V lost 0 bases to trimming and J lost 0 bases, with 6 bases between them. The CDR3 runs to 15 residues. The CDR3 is CASSQDLLSYNEQFF. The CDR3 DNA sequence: TGTGCCAGCAGCCAAGATCTTCTCTCCTACAATGAGCAGTTCTTC.